The clone carrying this T cell receptor (beta chain) was recorded once. Its antigen is not known. Treatment described: oral pan-JAK inhibitor, 5-10 mg twice daily. The authors extracted RNA and reverse transcribed it into cDNA as the sequencing template. Some clones are missing from TCRdb's copy, which holds only in-frame ones; the method was immunoSEQ multiplex PCR. The repertoire consists of about 190,000 clones, with 64% occurring once and the leading ten covering 4% to 4.5%. This sample is drawn from a study of CD8+ T cells in alopecia areata. Across the study: For the treated group, dosing was oral tofacitinib at 5 to 10 mg twice daily.

Whole-study results and caveats: Tofacitinib did not eliminate many expanded lesional clones from scalp or blood. Normal scalp showed lower clonality than lesional scalp, especially alopecia totalis/universalis.

Between the trimmed V and J ends, which lost 1 base and 1 base, there was a span of 10 bases. The V gene's germline CDR1 is GTSNPN and CDR2 SVGIG (reference sequence). The CDR3 has 14 residues. V usage is TRBV30 and J usage is TRBJ2-5, with D perhaps TRBD1 or TRBD2 (5 bases each). The source of this sequence is a human donor with alopecia areata. Source: CD4+ T cells sorted from blood, taken at week 4, from a patient treated with tofacitinib. Written as DNA, the CDR3 is TGTGCCTGGAGTGGGGGGTCAGTCCAAGAGACCCAGTACTTC. Translating gives CAWSGGSVQETQYF.